This is a list of T cell receptor beta chains from one sample in a study of shared clonotypes between healthy human individuals. The assay was immunoSEQ multiplex PCR, and TCRdb's table has in-frame clones only and misses some. Among approximately 530,000 clones, about 96% were seen once, and the ten largest hold about 0.06%. The sample taken for sequencing was naive CD4+ T cells sorted from blood. These receptors all stem from a woman aged 25-40 years in good health. Both conserved end residues are part of each CDR3. The D gene is left open where the match is weak. Rows give clone size only sometimes, using once, few, many, or a class for an expanded clone.

.	TRBV6-5	TRBJ1-3	.	CASTGLLTGNTIYF	TGTGCCAGCACAGGGCTGCTGACTGGAAACACCATATATTTT
.	TRBV7-9	TRBJ1-1	.	CASSLVLGNTEAFF	TGTGCCAGCAGCTTAGTACTCGGGAATACTGAAGCTTTCTTT
.	TRBV5-5	TRBJ2-7	.	CASSFPGLLSYEQYF	TGTGCCAGCAGCTTCCCCGGGCTCCTCTCCTACGAGCAGTACTTC
TRBD1	TRBV6-1	TRBJ1-2	.	CASERDRKNYGYTF	TGTGCCAGCGAAAGGGACAGAAAAAACTATGGCTACACCTTC
.	TRBV7-2	TRBJ1-4	.	CASRSLVRELLFF	TGTGCCAGCAGAAGCCTTGTCCGGGAATTGCTGTTTTTT
.	TRBV19	TRBJ1-5	.	CASNLGRSGQPQHF	TGTGCCAGTAACCTCGGGCGGTCAGGTCAGCCCCAGCATTTT
TRBD1	TRBV4-2	TRBJ2-7	.	CASSPEGAMGEQYF	TGTGCCAGCAGCCCTGAGGGGGCTATGGGCGAGCAGTACTTC
.	TRBV2	TRBJ2-3	.	CASQGDIGPDTQYF	TGTGCCAGCCAGGGCGATATTGGCCCAGATACGCAGTATTTT
TRBD1	TRBV19	TRBJ1-5	.	CASHRTGNSNQPQHF	TGTGCCAGCCATAGGACAGGGAATAGCAATCAGCCCCAGCATTTT
.	TRBV10-3	TRBJ2-7	.	CAISGEGGSYEQYF	TGTGCCATCAGTGGGGAGGGGGGCTCCTACGAGCAGTACTTC
.	TRBV6-1	TRBJ1-2	.	CASSEAGNGYTF	TGTGCCAGCAGTGAAGCGGGGAATGGCTACACCTTC
TRBD2	TRBV5-4	TRBJ2-3	.	CASSREGSTDTQYF	TGTGCCAGCAGCAGGGAGGGTAGCACAGATACGCAGTATTTT
TRBD1	TRBV19	TRBJ2-2	.	CASQRGPLWTGELFF	TGTGCCAGTCAAAGGGGGCCCCTTTGGACCGGGGAGCTGTTTTTT
.	TRBV4-1	TRBJ2-1	once	CASSHLRVSKTYEQFF	TGCGCCAGCAGCCACCTCCGGGTCTCTAAAACATACGAGCAGTTCTTC
.	TRBV7-5	TRBJ2-3	.	CVRSLERQGRTDTQYF	TGTGTCAGAAGCTTAGAAAGGCAGGGCCGCACAGATACGCAGTATTTT
TRBD1	TRBV5-1	TRBJ2-2	.	CASSLEIRRGLTGELFF	TGCGCCAGCAGCTTGGAGATACGCAGGGGGCTCACCGGGGAGCTGTTTTTT
.	TRBV5-1	TRBJ2-1	.	CASKPGENEQFF	TGCGCCAGCAAGCCGGGGGAAAATGAGCAGTTCTTC
TRBD2	TRBV28	TRBJ2-3	.	CASSLGTSGRNTDTQYF	TGTGCCAGCAGTCTCGGGACTAGCGGGAGGAACACAGATACGCAGTATTTT
.	TRBV5-4	TRBJ1-1	.	CASSPGPYGLNTEAFF	TGTGCCAGCAGCCCTGGGCCTTACGGTCTGAACACTGAAGCTTTCTTT
TRBD2	TRBV4-1	TRBJ2-1	.	CASSQVIRTSGRALRNEQFF	TGCGCCAGCAGCCAAGTTATAAGAACTAGCGGGAGGGCCTTAAGAAATGAGCAGTTCTTC
.	TRBV11-2	TRBJ2-2	.	CASSLLLLNTGELFF	TGTGCCAGCAGCTTATTGCTCCTGAACACCGGGGAGCTGTTTTTT
TRBD1	TRBV9	TRBJ2-5	once	CASSVSHGTADQETQYF	TGTGCCAGCAGCGTGTCTCACGGGACAGCCGACCAAGAGACCCAGTACTTC
TRBD1	TRBV19	TRBJ2-3	.	CASSRWRGQGTDTQYF	TGTGCCAGTAGTAGGTGGCGGGGACAGGGCACAGATACGCAGTATTTT
.	TRBV2	TRBJ1-1	.	CASSEALRATEAFF	TGTGCCAGCAGTGAAGCGCTAAGGGCCACTGAAGCTTTCTTT
.	TRBV5-1	TRBJ2-7	.	CASSFSGSSYEQYF	TGCGCCAGCAGCTTTTCCGGGAGCTCCTACGAGCAGTACTTC
.	TRBV4-2	TRBJ2-7	.	CASSQDYTDTYEQYF	TGTGCCAGCAGCCAAGATTATACGGATACCTACGAGCAGTACTTC
.	TRBV30	TRBJ2-7	.	CAWTNRVSYEQYF	TGTGCCTGGACCAACAGGGTTTCCTACGAGCAGTACTTC
.	TRBV7-9	TRBJ2-2	once	CASSFTELGAGELFF	TGTGCCAGCAGCTTTACGGAGTTGGGGGCCGGGGAGCTGTTTTTT
.	TRBV28	TRBJ2-7	.	CASTSLAGGAYEQYF	TGTGCCAGCACGTCTCTAGCAGGGGGGGCCTACGAGCAGTACTTC
.	TRBV4-1	TRBJ2-5	.	CASSQVTASREETQYF	TGCGCCAGCAGCCAAGTTACAGCGTCTCGGGAAGAGACCCAGTACTTC
.	TRBV4-1	TRBJ2-1	.	CASSQVIAAAPENSYNEQFF	TGCGCCAGCAGCCAAGTTATAGCGGCCGCCCCGGAAAACTCCTACAATGAGCAGTTCTTC
.	TRBV15	TRBJ2-2	.	CATSRDLSLSGTGELFF	TGTGCCACCAGCAGAGATTTATCACTCTCGGGTACCGGGGAGCTGTTTTTT
.	TRBV7-2	TRBJ2-2	once	CASSPYLQTGASDTGELFF	TGTGCCAGCAGCCCCTACCTCCAGACGGGAGCTAGCGACACCGGGGAGCTGTTTTTT
.	TRBV7-8	TRBJ2-3	.	CASSLGAGTDTQYF	TGTGCCAGCAGCTTAGGGGCAGGAACAGATACGCAGTATTTT
.	TRBV25-1	TRBJ2-7	few	CASSAKGDHEQYF	TGTGCCAGCAGTGCGAAGGGAGACCACGAGCAGTACTTC
.	TRBV15	TRBJ1-5	.	CATSAQSQPQHF	TGTGCCACCAGCGCACAGAGTCAGCCCCAGCATTTT
.	TRBV6-5	TRBJ1-1	.	CASSSTRQVGRAFF	TGTGCCAGCAGTTCTACCCGACAGGTGGGAAGAGCTTTCTTT
.	TRBV4-1	TRBJ1-2	.	CASSQEARGQDYGYTF	TGCGCCAGCAGCCAAGAGGCGCGGGGCCAGGACTATGGCTACACCTTC
TRBD1	TRBV2	TRBJ1-6	.	CASRPGTENSPLHF	TGTGCCAGCAGACCCGGGACAGAGAATTCACCCCTCCACTTT
.	TRBV6-5	TRBJ1-2	.	CASSQQLYYGYTF	TGTGCCAGCAGCCAACAGCTCTACTATGGCTACACCTTC
.	TRBV19	TRBJ2-2	.	CASSIGSARTGELFF	TGTGCCAGTAGTATAGGTTCGGCTAGGACCGGGGAGCTGTTTTTT
TRBD1	TRBV28	TRBJ2-7	.	CASSFIGTGGNEQYF	TGTGCCAGCAGCTTTATAGGGACAGGGGGCAACGAGCAGTACTTC
TRBD2	TRBV2	TRBJ2-7	.	CASRLAGGGYEQYF	TGTGCCAGCCGACTAGCGGGAGGCGGCTACGAGCAGTACTTC
TRBD1	TRBV19	TRBJ2-3	.	CASSIRGPTDTQYF	TGTGCCAGTAGTATCAGGGGGCCCACAGATACGCAGTATTTT
TRBD2	TRBV2	TRBJ2-2	few	CASRIAGGPGSGELFF	TGTGCCAGCAGGATAGCGGGAGGGCCGGGGAGCGGGGAGCTGTTTTTT
.	TRBV18	TRBJ1-2	.	CASSPPAGGYTF	TGTGCCAGCTCACCACCGGCGGGTGGCTACACCTTC
.	TRBV28	TRBJ2-1	.	CASIRRETLEQFF	TGTGCCAGCATCCGGCGGGAAACCCTCGAGCAGTTCTTC
TRBD2	TRBV19	TRBJ2-1	.	CASSTSGRASEQFF	TGTGCCAGTAGCACTAGCGGGAGGGCCTCCGAGCAGTTCTTC
TRBD1	TRBV18	TRBJ1-5	once	CASSQGTGQPQHF	TGTGCCAGCTCACAGGGGACAGGTCAGCCCCAGCATTTT
TRBD1	TRBV5-1	TRBJ2-1	.	CASSLSTGGHNEQFF	TGCGCCAGCAGCTTGTCTACAGGGGGCCACAATGAGCAGTTCTTC
TRBD1	TRBV11-2	TRBJ2-5	.	CASSAYRGRETQYF	TGTGCCAGCAGCGCCTACAGGGGGCGGGAGACCCAGTACTTC
TRBD2	TRBV6-6	TRBJ2-7	.	CASRQAGGPEQYF	TGTGCCAGCAGACAAGCGGGAGGGCCCGAGCAGTACTTC
TRBD1	TRBV19	TRBJ1-5	.	CASRLGTGGNQPQHF	TGTGCCAGTAGGTTAGGGACAGGAGGCAATCAGCCCCAGCATTTT